This T cell receptor beta chain was captured in a study of lymphopenia after photon versus proton radiotherapy. The study's findings and limits: Proton therapy kept repertoires fairly stable, unlike photons, which gained effector/memory cells. After the lymphocyte nadir, photon-treated repertoires showed oligoclonal expansion, especially of CD8+ Temra cells. Only patients who died were analyzed for survival; proton advantage is unproven.

CDR3 size: 14 residues. Trimming cost V 8 bases and J 7 bases; bases outside gene matches: 8. On this clone: Its antigen is currently unknown.

Repertoires were generated with immunoSEQ multiplex PCR, while TCRdb's copy carries only in-frame clones and drops some. Here the sample spans about 25,000 clones, about 87% being singletons. Sequenced material: peripheral blood, taken from a patient treated with photon-based radiotherapy. The V call is TRBV23-1, the J call TRBJ2-7, with TRBD2 identical over 13 bases. TRBV23-1 is recorded as an ORF, its role being uncertain. The clonotype was recovered from a man aged 45-65 years with gastric cancer. The CDR3 is CASPGLAGFGEQYF. CDR3 DNA: TGCGCCAGCCCGGGACTAGCGGGGTTCGGGGAGCAGTACTTC.